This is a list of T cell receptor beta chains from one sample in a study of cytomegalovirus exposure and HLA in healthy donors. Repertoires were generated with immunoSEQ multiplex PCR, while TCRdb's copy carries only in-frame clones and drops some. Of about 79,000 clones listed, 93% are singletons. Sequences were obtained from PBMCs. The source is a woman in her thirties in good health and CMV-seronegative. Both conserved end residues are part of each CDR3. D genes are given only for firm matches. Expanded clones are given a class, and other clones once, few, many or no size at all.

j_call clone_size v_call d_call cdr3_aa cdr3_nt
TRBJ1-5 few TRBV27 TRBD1 CASRDRQGTYQPQHF TGTGCCAGCAGGGATCGACAGGGGACCTATCAGCCCCAGCATTTT
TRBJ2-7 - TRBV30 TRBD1 CAWGGQGPSYEQYF TGTGCCTGGGGGGGACAGGGGCCTTCCTACGAGCAGTACTTC
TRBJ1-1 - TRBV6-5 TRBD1 CASSFRQGTEAFF TGTGCCAGCAGTTTTCGACAGGGGACTGAAGCTTTCTTT
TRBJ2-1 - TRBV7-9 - CASSRLGTTYNEQFF TGTGCCAGCAGCCGACTCGGGACAACCTACAATGAGCAGTTCTTC
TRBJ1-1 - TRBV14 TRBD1 CASSPGQWNTEAFF TGTGCCAGCAGCCCGGGACAGTGGAACACTGAAGCTTTCTTT
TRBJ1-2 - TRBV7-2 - CASSLDSLYGYTF TGTGCCAGCAGCCTGGACAGCTTGTATGGCTACACCTTC
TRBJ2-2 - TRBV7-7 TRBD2 CASSYRWTSVGGELFF TGTGCTAGCAGTTACCGTTGGACTAGCGTAGGCGGGGAGCTGTTTTTT
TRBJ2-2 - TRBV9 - CASSAVAGELFF TGTGCCAGCAGCGCCGTCGCCGGGGAGCTGTTTTTT
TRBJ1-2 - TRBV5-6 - CASSLGGGHYGYTF TGTGCCAGCAGCTTGGGTGGCGGTCACTATGGCTACACCTTC
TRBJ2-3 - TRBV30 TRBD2 CAWALAGGIDTQYF TGTGCCTGGGCGCTAGCGGGGGGAATAGATACGCAGTATTTT
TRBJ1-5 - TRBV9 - CASSARGDGSSNQPQHF TGTGCCAGCAGCGCCAGAGGGGACGGGAGTAGCAATCAGCCCCAGCATTTT
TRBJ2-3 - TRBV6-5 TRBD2 CASSSGGGTDTQYF TGTGCCAGCAGTTCGGGGGGGGGCACAGATACGCAGTATTTT
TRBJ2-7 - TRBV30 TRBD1 CAWSVSGTGGKEQYF TGTGCCTGGAGTGTAAGCGGGACAGGGGGCAAGGAGCAGTACTTC